The 10 T cell receptor beta chains presented below share a single source sample, sequenced in a study of CD8+CD57+ T cells in acquired aplastic anemia. Genomic DNA provided the template from which TCR beta VDJ and CDR3 profiles were obtained. TCRdb ran MiXCR on the reads and lists one entry per CDR3 protein. The sample records some 68,000 distinct CDR3 sequences, 45% to 55% being singletons. Source material: sorted CD4+, CD8+, or CD8+CD57+ T cells (not recorded which) from PBMCs. The receptors shown here come from a human donor in good health, serving as a control.

The chain employs TRBV19 and TRBJ2-7, with D possibly called TRBD1 or TRBD2 (5 bases each). V gave up 7 bases and J gave up 2 bases, with 15 bases separating them. The CDR3 has 14 amino acids. Germline V gene sequence: CDR1 LNHDA, CDR2 SQIVND (reference sequence). In DNA, the CDR3 is TGTGCCAGTAATACCAGGGACGGAACCTACGAGCAGTACTTC. Encoded protein: CASNTRDGTYEQYF.

This clonotype has a single count. This chain uses TRBV29-1 with TRBJ2-5; 7 bases are shared with TRBD1. Germline-derived CDR1 and CDR2 are SQVTM and ANQGSEA. Unmatched junction bases numbered 2, after V lost 3 bases and J lost 1 base. This CDR3 has 13 amino acids. The CDR3 DNA sequence: TGCAGCGTTGACCGGACAGGCCAAGAGACCCAGTACTTC. It is translated as CSVDRTGQETQYF.

The V gene is TRBV2, the J gene TRBJ1-2; D is unresolved. V lost 4 bases, J lost 4 bases, and 10 bases lay in between. The CDR3 is 13 amino acids. Germline CDR1 is SNHLY and CDR2 is FYNNEI. The CDR3 is CASSALESYGYTF. The DNA for the CDR3 is TGTGCCAGCAGTGCTCTGGAATCCTATGGCTACACCTTC. The whole variable domain, filled in from reference TRBV2 and TRBJ1-2, reads EPEVTQTPSHQVTQMGQEVILRCVPISNHLYFYWYRQILGQKVEFLVSFYNNEISEKSEIFDDQFSVERPDGSNFTLKIRSTKLEDSAMYFCASSALESYGYTFGSGTRLTVV.

With regard to this clonotype: It is unclear where the CDR3 begins or ends on the DNA, so no DNA is shown, and the CDR3 is as TCRdb lists it. This chain connects TRBV11-2 to TRBJ2-7; TRBD1 was called by the table and not checked on the DNA. The CDR3 is 16 amino acids long, termini counted. Germline CDR1 and CDR2: SGHAT and FQNNGV. The chain's CDR3 is CASSFGSGQSSYEQYF.

The V call is TRBV7-9, the J call TRBJ2-1; no clear D gene. The germline gives CDR1 SEHNR, CDR2 FQNEAQ (reference sequence). The CDR3 spans 12 residues. The V gene lost 5 bases and the J gene lost 9 bases, with 11 bases spanning the gap. The chain's CDR3 is CASSAIFGEQFF. As DNA, the CDR3 is TGTGCCAGCAGCGCTATTTTCGGTGAGCAGTTCTTC.

This clonotype was found a few times. The genes are TRBV2 and TRBJ2-7, with D maybe TRBD2 (6 bases). CDR1 and CDR2 from the germline V gene are SNHLY and FYNNEI. CDR3 size: 13 residues. The germline V and J ends were trimmed by 8 bases and 2 bases, with 13 bases remaining between them. The CDR3: CASGRDSPYEQYF. The CDR3 DNA is TGTGCCAGCGGTCGGGACTCCCCCTACGAGCAGTACTTC.

Note on this clonotype: The junction departs from germline at one end; a sequencing error may be responsible. The chain uses TRBV27 and TRBJ1-2; D gene unclear. CDR1 and CDR2 (germline): MNHEY, SMNVEV (reference sequence). The CDR3 totals 14 residues. The CDR3 loop is CASKVGGLGEGYTF. The CDR3 coding sequence is TGTGCTAGCAAGGTGGGCGGCCTCGGGGAAGGCTACACCTTC.

This clonotype is categorized as medium-sized. The rearrangement links TRBV7-3 to TRBJ2-5; unclear D gene. Germline V gene data show CDR1 as SGHTA and CDR2 as FQGTGA. The CDR3 covers 13 residues. V was cut by 5 bases and J by 3 bases, with 10 bases left in between. The CDR3 sequence is CASSHSAEETQYF. CDR3 nucleotide sequence: TGTGCCAGCAGCCACTCGGCAGAAGAGACCCAGTACTTC.

This clonotype has a handful of counts. The chain recombines TRBV11-1 with TRBJ1-5, with D uncertain. There are 16 residues in the CDR3. The germline V and J ends were trimmed by 2 bases and 0 bases, with 11 bases remaining between them. The germline gives CDR1 SGHAT, CDR2 FQDESV (reference sequence). The CDR3 nucleotides are TGTGCCAGCAGCTTACCGAGATTGTATAGCAATCAGCCCCAGCATTTT. It yields the protein CASSLPRLYSNQPQHF.

The genes are TRBV19 and TRBJ1-1; TRBD1 matches 7 bases. Germline V gene lookup returns CDR1 LNHDA and CDR2 SQIVND (reference sequence). Unmatched junction bases numbered 3, after V lost 8 bases and J lost 3 bases. CDR3 length equals 12 residues. CDR3 bases: TGTGCCAGTTATGACAGGGACACTGAAGCTTTCTTT. Protein sequence: CASYDRDTEAFF.